Detailed here is one T cell receptor beta chain. The antigen is unknown. This CDR3 region has 13 residues. Germline-derived CDR1 and CDR2 are MNHEY and SVGEGT. UMI-labeled 5' RACE yielded the TRB cDNA libraries. TCRdb re-called the 5' RACE reads; one entry per CDR3 protein, DNA not given. With 150,000 to 180,000 distinct CDR3 sequences in the sample, the ten largest clones hold around 0.5%. Cells that were CD45RO-CCR7+CD27+CD95- constituted naive CD8+ T cells. The data were taken from a study of CXCR3-negative and CXCR3-positive naive CD8 T cells. Overall study: Every library held about 1.5 +/- 0.3 million TRB reads, and the total came to some 130 million. Study-wide points: Hydrophobicity was higher for TRB CDR3s found in CXCR3-positive naive cells than in CXCR3-negative naive cells. Cryopreserved cells showed partially decreased CXCR3 expression, and most assays used fresh PBMCs. Memory, not naive, CXCR3-negative and CXCR3-positive cells differed in TRBV-TRBJ usage.

This TCR was sampled from a human donor in good health. Some clones in this sample may be carry-over from other donors' samples. This sequence joins TRBV6-2 or TRBV6-3 and TRBJ1-1; TCRdb returns TRBD1, unconfirmable since there is no DNA. Sequencing was carried out using naive CXCR3+ CD8+ T cells from blood. Documented subset: CD45RO-CCR7+CD27+CD95- naive CD8+ T cells expressing CXCR3 (TNR3+). CDR3 amino acids: CASSYFGRTEAFF.